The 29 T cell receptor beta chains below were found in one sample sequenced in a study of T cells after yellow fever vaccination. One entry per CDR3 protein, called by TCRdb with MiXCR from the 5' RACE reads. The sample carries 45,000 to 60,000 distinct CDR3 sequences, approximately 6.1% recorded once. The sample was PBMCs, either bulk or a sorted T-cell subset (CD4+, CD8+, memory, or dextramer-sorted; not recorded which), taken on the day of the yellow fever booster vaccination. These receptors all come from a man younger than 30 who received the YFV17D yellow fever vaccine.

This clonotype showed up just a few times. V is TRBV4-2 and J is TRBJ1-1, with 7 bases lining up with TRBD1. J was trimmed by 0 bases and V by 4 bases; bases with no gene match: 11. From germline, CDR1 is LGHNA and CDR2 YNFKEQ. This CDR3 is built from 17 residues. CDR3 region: CASSPRKGADVNTEAFF. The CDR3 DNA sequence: TGTGCCAGCAGCCCCCGGAAGGGGGCTGATGTGAACACTGAAGCTTTCTTT.

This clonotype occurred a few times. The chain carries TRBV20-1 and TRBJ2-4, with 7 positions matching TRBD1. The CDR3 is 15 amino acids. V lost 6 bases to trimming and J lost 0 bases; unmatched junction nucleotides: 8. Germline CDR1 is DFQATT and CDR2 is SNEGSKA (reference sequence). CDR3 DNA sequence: TGCAGTGCGATTGGGACAGTGGTAGCCAAAAACATTCAGTACTTC. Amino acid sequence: CSAIGTVVAKNIQYF.

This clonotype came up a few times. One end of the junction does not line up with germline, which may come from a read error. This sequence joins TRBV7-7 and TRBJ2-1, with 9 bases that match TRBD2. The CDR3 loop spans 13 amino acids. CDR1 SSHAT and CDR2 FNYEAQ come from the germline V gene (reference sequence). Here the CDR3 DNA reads TGTGCTAGCAGCGGGGGGAAATACAATGAGCAGTTCTTC. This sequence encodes CASSGGKYNEQFF.

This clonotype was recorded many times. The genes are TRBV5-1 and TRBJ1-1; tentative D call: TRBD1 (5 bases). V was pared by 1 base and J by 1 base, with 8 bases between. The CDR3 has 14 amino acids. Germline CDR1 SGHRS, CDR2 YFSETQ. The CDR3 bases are TGCGCCAGCAGCTTGTCGGGACGGAACACTGAAGCTTTCTTT. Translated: CASSLSGRNTEAFF.

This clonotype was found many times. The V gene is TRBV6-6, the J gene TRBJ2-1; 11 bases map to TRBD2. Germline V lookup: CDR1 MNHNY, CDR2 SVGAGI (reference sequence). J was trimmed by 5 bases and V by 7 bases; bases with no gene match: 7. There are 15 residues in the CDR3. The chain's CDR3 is CASKTTSGGDNEQFF. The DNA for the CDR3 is TGTGCCAGCAAGACAACTAGCGGGGGCGACAATGAGCAGTTCTTC.

The CDR3 DNA reads as TGTGCCACCAGTGACCCAGATCAACGCTACACCTTC. This gives the protein CATSDPDQRYTF. The V and J genes are TRBV24-1 and TRBJ1-2; no clear D. There are 12 residues in the CDR3. The V end was cut by 4 bases, the J end by 9 bases, with 11 bases between. Germline loops: CDR1 KGHDR, CDR2 SFDVKD.

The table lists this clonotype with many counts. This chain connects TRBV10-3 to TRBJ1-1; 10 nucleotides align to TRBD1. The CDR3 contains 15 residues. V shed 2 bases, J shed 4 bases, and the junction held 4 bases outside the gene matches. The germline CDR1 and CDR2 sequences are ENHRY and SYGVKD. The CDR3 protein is CAISETWTGGTEAFF. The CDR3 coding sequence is TGTGCCATCAGTGAGACCTGGACAGGGGGCACTGAAGCTTTCTTT.

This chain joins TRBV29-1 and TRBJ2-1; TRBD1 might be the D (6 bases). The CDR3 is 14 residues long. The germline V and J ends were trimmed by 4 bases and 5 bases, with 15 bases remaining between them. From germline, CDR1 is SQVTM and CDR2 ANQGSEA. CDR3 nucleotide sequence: TGCAGCGTTGGGGGTAGGGGGTTGGACAATGAGCAGTTCTTC. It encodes CSVGGRGLDNEQFF.

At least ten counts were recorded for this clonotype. As DNA, the CDR3 is TGCAGTGCGGGGACCCTCCCGGTTCAGCCCCAGCATTTT. Amino acid sequence: CSAGTLPVQPQHF. The rearrangement links TRBV20-1 to TRBJ1-5, with TRBD1 as a possible D gene (5 bases). Germline loops: CDR1 DFQATT, CDR2 SNEGSKA (reference sequence). The CDR3 spans 13 residues. V lost 6 bases, J lost 6 bases, and 15 bases lay in between.

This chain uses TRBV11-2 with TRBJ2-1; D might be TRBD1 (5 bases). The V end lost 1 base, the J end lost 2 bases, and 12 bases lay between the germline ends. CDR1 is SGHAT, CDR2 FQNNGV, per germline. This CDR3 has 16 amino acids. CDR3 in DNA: TGTGCCAGCAGCTTAGGAGACAGCTACACCTACAATGAGCAGTTCTTC. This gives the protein CASSLGDSYTYNEQFF.

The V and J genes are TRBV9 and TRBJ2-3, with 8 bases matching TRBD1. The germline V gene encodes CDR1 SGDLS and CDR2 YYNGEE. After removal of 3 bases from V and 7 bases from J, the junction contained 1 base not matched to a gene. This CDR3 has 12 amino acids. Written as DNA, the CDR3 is TGTGCCAGCAGCGGACAGGGGAATACGCAGTATTTT. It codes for CASSGQGNTQYF.

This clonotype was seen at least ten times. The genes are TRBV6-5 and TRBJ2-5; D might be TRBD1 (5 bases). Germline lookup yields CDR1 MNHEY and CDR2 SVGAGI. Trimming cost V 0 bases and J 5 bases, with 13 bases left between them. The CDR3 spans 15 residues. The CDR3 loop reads CASSYSSSAGETQYF. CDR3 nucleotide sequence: TGTGCCAGCAGTTACTCGAGTAGTGCAGGGGAGACCCAGTACTTC.

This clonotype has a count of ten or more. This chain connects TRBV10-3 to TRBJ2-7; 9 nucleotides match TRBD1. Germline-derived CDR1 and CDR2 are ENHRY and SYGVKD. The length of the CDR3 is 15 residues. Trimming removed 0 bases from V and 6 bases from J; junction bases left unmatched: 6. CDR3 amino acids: CAISESGTGNFEQYV. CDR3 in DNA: TGTGCCATCAGTGAGTCCGGGACAGGGAATTTCGAGCAGTACGTC.

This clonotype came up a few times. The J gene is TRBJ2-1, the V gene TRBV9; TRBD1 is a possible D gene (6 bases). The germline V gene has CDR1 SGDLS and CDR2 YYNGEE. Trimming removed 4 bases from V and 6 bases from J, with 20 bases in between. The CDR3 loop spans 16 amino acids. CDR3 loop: CASSPRTAPMVNEQFF. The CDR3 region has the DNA TGTGCCAGCAGCCCGAGGACAGCCCCGATGGTCAATGAGCAGTTCTTC.

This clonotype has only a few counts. CDR3 amino acids: CATSRAILAGPSSYNEQFF. CDR3 sequence (DNA): TGTGCCACCAGCAGAGCGATTCTAGCGGGGCCGAGCTCCTACAATGAGCAGTTCTTC. The rearrangement joins TRBV15 to TRBJ2-1; 9 positions match TRBD2. Trimming at V came to 1 base and at J to 0 bases, leaving 10 bases not matched to a gene. The CDR3 consists of 19 residues. The germline gives CDR1 LNHNV, CDR2 YYDKDF (reference sequence).

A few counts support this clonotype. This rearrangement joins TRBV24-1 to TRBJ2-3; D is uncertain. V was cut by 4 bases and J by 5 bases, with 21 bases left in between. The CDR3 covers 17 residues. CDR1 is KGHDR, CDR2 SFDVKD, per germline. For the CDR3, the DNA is TGTGCCACCAGTGACTCTCGATTGAGAGAGCACAGAGATACGCAGTATTTT. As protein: CATSDSRLREHRDTQYF.

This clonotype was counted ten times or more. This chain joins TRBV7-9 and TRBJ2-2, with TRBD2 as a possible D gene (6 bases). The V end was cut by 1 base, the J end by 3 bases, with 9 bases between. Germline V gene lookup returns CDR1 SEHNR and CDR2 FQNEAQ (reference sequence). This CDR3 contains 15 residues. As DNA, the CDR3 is TGTGCCAGCAGCTTAGGCGGAGGGGACACCGGGGAGCTGTTTTTT. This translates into CASSLGGGDTGELFF.

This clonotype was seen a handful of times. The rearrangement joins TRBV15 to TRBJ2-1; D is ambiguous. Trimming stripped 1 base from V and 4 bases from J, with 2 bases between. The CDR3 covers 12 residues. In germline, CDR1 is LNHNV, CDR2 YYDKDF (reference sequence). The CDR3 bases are TGTGCCACCAGCAGAGCGTACAATGAGCAGTTCTTC. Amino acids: CATSRAYNEQFF.

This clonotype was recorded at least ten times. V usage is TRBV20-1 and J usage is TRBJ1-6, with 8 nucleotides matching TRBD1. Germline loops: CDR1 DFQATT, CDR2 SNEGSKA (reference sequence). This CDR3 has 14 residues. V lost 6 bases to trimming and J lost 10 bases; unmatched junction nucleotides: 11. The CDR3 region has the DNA TGCAGTGCGTCCACCGGGACAGGCGGATCACCCCTCCACTTT. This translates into CSASTGTGGSPLHF.

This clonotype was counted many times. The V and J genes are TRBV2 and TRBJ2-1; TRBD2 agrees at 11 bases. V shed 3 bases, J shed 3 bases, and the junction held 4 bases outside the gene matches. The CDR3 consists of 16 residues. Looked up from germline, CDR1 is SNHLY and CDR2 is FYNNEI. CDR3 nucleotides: TGTGCCAGCAGTGACGAGACTAGCGGGGACTACAATGAGCAGTTCTTC. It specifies CASSDETSGDYNEQFF. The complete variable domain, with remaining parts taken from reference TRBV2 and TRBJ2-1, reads EPEVTQTPSHQVTQMGQEVILRCVPISNHLYFYWYRQILGQKVEFLVSFYNNEISEKSEIFDDQFSVERPDGSNFTLKIRSTKLEDSAMYFCASSDETSGDYNEQFFGPGTRLTVL.

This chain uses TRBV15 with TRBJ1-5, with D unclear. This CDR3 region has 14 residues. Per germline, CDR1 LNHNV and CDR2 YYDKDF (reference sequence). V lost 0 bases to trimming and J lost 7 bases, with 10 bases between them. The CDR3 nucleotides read TGTGCCACCAGCAGAGATCTGGGGAGCCAGCCCCAGCATTTT. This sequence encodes CATSRDLGSQPQHF.

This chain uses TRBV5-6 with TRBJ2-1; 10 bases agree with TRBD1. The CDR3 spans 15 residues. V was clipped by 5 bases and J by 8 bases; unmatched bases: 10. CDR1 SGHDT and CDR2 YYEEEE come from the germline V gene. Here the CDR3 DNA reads TGTGCCAGCAGTGGTTTGGGACAGGGGAACCATGAGCAGTTCTTC. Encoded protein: CASSGLGQGNHEQFF.

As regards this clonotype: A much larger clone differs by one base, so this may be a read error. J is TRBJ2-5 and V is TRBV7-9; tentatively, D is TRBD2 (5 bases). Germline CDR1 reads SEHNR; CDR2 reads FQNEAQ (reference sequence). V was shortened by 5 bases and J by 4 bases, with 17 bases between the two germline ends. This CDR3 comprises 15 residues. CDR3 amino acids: CASSRTGSMRETQYF. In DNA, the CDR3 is TGTGCCAGCAGCAGGACGGGGAGCATGCGAGAGACCCAGTACTTC.

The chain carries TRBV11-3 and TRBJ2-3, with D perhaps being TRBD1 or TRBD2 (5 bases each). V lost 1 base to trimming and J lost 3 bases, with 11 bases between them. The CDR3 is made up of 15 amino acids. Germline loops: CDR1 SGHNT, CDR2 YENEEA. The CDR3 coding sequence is TGTGCCAGCAGCTTAGGGGGACGCCAAACAGATACGCAGTATTTT. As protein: CASSLGGRQTDTQYF.

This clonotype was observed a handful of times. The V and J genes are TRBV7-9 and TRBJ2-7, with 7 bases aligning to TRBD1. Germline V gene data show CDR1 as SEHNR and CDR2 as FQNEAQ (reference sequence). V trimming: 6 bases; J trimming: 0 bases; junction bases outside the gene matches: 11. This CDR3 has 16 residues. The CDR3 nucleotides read TGTGCCAGCAGTCCAACCGGGACAGAGTACTCCTACGAGCAGTACGTC. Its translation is CASSPTGTEYSYEQYV.

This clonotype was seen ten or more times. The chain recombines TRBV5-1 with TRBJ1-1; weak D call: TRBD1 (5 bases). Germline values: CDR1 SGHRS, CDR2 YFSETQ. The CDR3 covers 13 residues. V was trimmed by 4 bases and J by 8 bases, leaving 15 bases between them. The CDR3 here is CASSLGAPAEAFF. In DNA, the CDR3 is TGCGCCAGCAGCCTAGGGGCTCCGGCCGAAGCTTTCTTT.

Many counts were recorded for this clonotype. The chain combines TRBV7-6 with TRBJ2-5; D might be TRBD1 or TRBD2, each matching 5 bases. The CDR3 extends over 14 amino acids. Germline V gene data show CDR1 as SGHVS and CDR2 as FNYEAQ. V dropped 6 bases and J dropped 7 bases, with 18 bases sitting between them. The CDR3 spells CASRTSGTGSTQYF. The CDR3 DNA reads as TGTGCCAGCAGAACCTCAGGGACGGGGTCGACCCAGTACTTC.

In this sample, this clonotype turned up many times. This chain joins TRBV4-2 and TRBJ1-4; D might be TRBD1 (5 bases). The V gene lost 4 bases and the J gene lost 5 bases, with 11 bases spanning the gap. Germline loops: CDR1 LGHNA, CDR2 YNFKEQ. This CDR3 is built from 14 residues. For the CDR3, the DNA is TGTGCCAGCAGCCCCACGGAGGGGAATGAAAAACTGTTTTTT. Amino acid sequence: CASSPTEGNEKLFF.

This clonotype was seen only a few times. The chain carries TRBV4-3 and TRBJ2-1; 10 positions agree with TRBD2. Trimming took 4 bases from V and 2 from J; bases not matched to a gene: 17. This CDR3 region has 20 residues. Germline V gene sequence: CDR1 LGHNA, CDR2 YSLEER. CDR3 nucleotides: TGCGCCAGCAGCCCCCGTAGATGGGAGCGGGGGGGGAGTACCTACAATGAGCAGTTCTTC. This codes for CASSPRRWERGGSTYNEQFF.